The rows below give T cell receptor beta chains drawn from one sample of a study of blood T cell repertoires in COVID-19. The assay was immunoSEQ multiplex PCR, and TCRdb's table has in-frame clones only and misses some. The sample consists of 250,000 or so clones, around 85% of them appearing once. Sequencing was performed on peripheral blood. The receptors stem from a woman between 55 and 75 years old with active or convalescent COVID-19. Both conserved end residues are part of each CDR3. The order of the fields is D gene, V gene, clone size, J gene, CDR3 protein, CDR3 DNA. D genes are given only for firm matches. Not every row has a clone size; where given, it reads once, few, many or a size class.

-,TRBV12-3/TRBV12-4,-,TRBJ1-4,CASRRQAEKLFF,TGTGCCAGCAGGCGACAGGCTGAAAAACTGTTTTTT
-,TRBV6-6,-,TRBJ1-1,CASSYEVNTEAFF,TGTGCCAGCAGTTATGAGGTGAACACTGAAGCTTTCTTT
-,TRBV6-1,once,TRBJ2-3,CASSGSTGWGTDTQYF,TGTGCCAGCAGTGGTTCTACAGGGTGGGGAACAGATACGCAGTATTTT
TRBD1,TRBV2,-,TRBJ2-1,CAIIPGQEYNEQFF,TGTGCCATAATCCCGGGACAGGAATACAATGAGCAGTTCTTC
-,TRBV19,few,TRBJ1-2,CASSIGNPQRGYTF,TGTGCCAGTAGTATCGGAAACCCACAGAGAGGCTACACCTTC
TRBD1,TRBV18,-,TRBJ2-5,CASSPLGTGEAGTQYF,TGTGCCAGCTCACCACTCGGGACAGGGGAAGCGGGGACCCAGTACTTC
TRBD2,TRBV9,few,TRBJ2-2,CASSVIAGNTGELFF,TGTGCCAGCAGCGTTATAGCGGGGAACACCGGGGAGCTGTTTTTT
-,TRBV3-1/TRBV3-2,few,TRBJ1-1,CASSAFHGGITEAFF,TGTGCCAGCAGCGCTTTCCACGGGGGTATCACTGAAGCTTTCTTT
TRBD1,TRBV5-4,-,TRBJ1-1,CASSLGQGALAFF,TGTGCCAGCAGCTTGGGACAGGGGGCCCTGGCTTTCTTT
-,TRBV19,-,TRBJ1-6,CASSIDSSTYNSPLHF,TGTGCCAGTAGTATAGACAGTAGCACCTATAATTCACCCCTCCACTTT
-,TRBV19,once,TRBJ1-2,CASRMTGTQGSYGYTF,TGTGCCAGTAGAATGACGGGTACACAGGGTTCCTATGGCTACACCTTC
-,TRBV13,-,TRBJ1-6,CASSLERNSPLHF,TGTGCCAGCAGCTTAGAACGGAATTCACCCCTCCACTTT
TRBD1,TRBV5-1,-,TRBJ1-2,CASSQDRDIAGYTF,TGCGCCAGCAGCCAGGACAGGGACATTGCTGGCTACACCTTC
-,TRBV29-1,-,TRBJ1-1,CSVPGGPSNSNTEAFF,TGCAGCGTTCCTGGGGGCCCGTCTAACTCGAACACTGAAGCTTTCTTT
-,TRBV18,-,TRBJ1-2,CASSPTTGIYGYTF,TGTGCCAGCTCTCCGACAACAGGGATCTATGGCTACACCTTC
-,TRBV28,-,TRBJ1-5,CASLGGSGNQPQHF,TGTGCCAGCTTAGGGGGTTCGGGCAATCAGCCCCAGCATTTT
TRBD1,TRBV12-3/TRBV12-4,-,TRBJ2-5,CASSRGLETQYF,TGTGCCAGCAGCAGGGGGCTGGAGACCCAGTACTTC
-,TRBV9,once,TRBJ2-1,CASSVVGSGEQFF,TGTGCCAGCAGCGTAGTGGGGAGCGGAGAGCAGTTCTTC
TRBD1,TRBV18,-,TRBJ2-7,CASSTRDRANYEQYF,TGTGCCAGCTCGACCCGGGACAGGGCAAATTACGAGCAGTACTTC
-,TRBV11-3,-,TRBJ2-4,CASSAQRLGGVAKNIQYF,TGTGCCAGCAGCGCCCAACGACTCGGCGGGGTAGCCAAAAACATTCAGTACTTC
TRBD1,TRBV3-1/TRBV3-2,-,TRBJ2-1,CASSSGTGSVEQFF,TGTGCCAGCAGTTCCGGGACAGGTTCAGTTGAGCAGTTCTTC
-,TRBV11-2,-,TRBJ2-5,CASSLLGGQETQYF,TGTGCCAGCAGCTTATTAGGGGGCCAAGAGACCCAGTACTTC
TRBD2,TRBV30,-,TRBJ2-5,CAWSATSGQETQYF,TGTGCCTGGAGTGCAACTAGCGGCCAAGAGACCCAGTACTTC
TRBD2,TRBV5-1,-,TRBJ2-7,CASSPLRAGGSEQYF,TGCGCCAGCAGCCCCCTACGGGCGGGGGGAAGCGAGCAGTACTTC
-,TRBV10-3,-,TRBJ1-6,CAIRGGREYNSPLHF,TGTGCCATCAGGGGTGGCAGGGAATATAATTCACCCCTCCACTTT
TRBD1,TRBV13,once,TRBJ2-7,CASSPAGTAPYEQYF,TGTGCCAGCAGCCCGGCCGGGACAGCGCCCTACGAGCAGTACTTC
-,TRBV7-6,-,TRBJ1-1,CASRDRNQAFF,TGTGCCAGCAGAGACAGAAATCAAGCTTTCTTT
-,TRBV5-4,-,TRBJ1-2,CASSIDKNYGYTF,TGTGCCAGCAGCATCGACAAGAACTATGGCTACACCTTC
-,TRBV25-1,-,TRBJ1-2,CASSESGGASYGYTF,TGTGCCAGCAGTGAATCCGGGGGGGCATCCTATGGCTACACCTTC
-,TRBV21-1,-,TRBJ2-1,CASSRLAGVDSYNEQFF,TGTGCCAGCAGCCGACTAGCGGGAGTCGACTCCTACAATGAGCAGTTCTTC
-,TRBV5-4,-,TRBJ1-1,CASSLMAPMGLVNTEAFF,TGTGCCAGCAGCTTGATGGCCCCTATGGGACTGGTGAACACTGAAGCTTTCTTT
-,TRBV9,-,TRBJ2-2,CASSGALRGELFF,TGTGCCAGCAGCGGGGCCTTAAGGGGGGAGCTGTTTTTT
TRBD1,TRBV2,-,TRBJ1-5,CASSATGNSNQPQHF,TGTGCCAGCAGCGCGACAGGGAATAGCAATCAGCCCCAGCATTTT
TRBD2,TRBV14,-,TRBJ2-1,CASSQGPGGSEEWNEQFF,TGTGCCAGCAGCCAAGGACCCGGGGGGAGCGAGGAGTGGAATGAGCAGTTCTTC